This is a list of T cell receptor beta chains from one sample in a study of spatial heterogeneity in lung cancer. One entry per CDR3 protein, called by TCRdb with MiXCR from the 5' RACE reads. The sample holds more than 80,000 distinct CDR3 sequences; approximately 12% are singletons and the top ten take under 50%. The sequencing here drew on PBMCs, taken at surgery. The receptors here all came from a male donor with early-stage non-small cell lung cancer. Both conserved end residues are part of each CDR3. A D gene is named only where the DNA matches it firmly. Clone size appears in some rows only: once, few, many, or a class for an expanded clone.

TRBJ1-5 few TRBV12-3/TRBV12-4 . TGTGCCAGCAGTTTAGGACCGTCGGCAGGGGTTTTAGATCAGCCCCAGCATTTT CASSLGPSAGVLDQPQHF
TRBJ2-3 few TRBV7-3 TRBD1 TGTACCAGCAGCACCCAGGGGGCGCCGGGCACAGATACGCAGTATTTT CTSSTQGAPGTDTQYF
TRBJ2-1 many TRBV6-2/TRBV6-3 . TGTGCCAGCAGACGGGGCGGTAATGAGCAGTTCTTC CASRRGGNEQFF
TRBJ2-7 . TRBV5-1 . TGCGCCAGCAGAGAGGTGTCGGGTTCCTACGAGCAGTACTTC CASREVSGSYEQYF
TRBJ2-3 few TRBV6-1 TRBD2 TGTGCCAGCAGTGGAGGCGGGGGGGGCACAGATACGCAGTATTTT CASSGGGGGTDTQYF
TRBJ1-2 . TRBV7-2 . TGTGCCAGCAGCTTAGTAGCACTTCCTAATGGCTACACCTTC CASSLVALPNGYTF
TRBJ2-7 many TRBV12-3/TRBV12-4 . TGTGCCAGCAGTTTAACAGCGTACTACGAGCAGTACTTC CASSLTAYYEQYF
TRBJ1-2 few TRBV10-3 . TGTGCCATCAGTGAGAATGATGAGGGGACTTACACCTTC CAISENDEGTYTF
TRBJ1-4 . TRBV28 TRBD1 TGTGCCAGCAGTCCCGCCAGGGGGCGTGAAAAACTGTTTTTT CASSPARGREKLFF
TRBJ2-3 . TRBV6-5 . TGTGCCACCTGGGCCCTGTTGACGCAGTATTTT CATWALLTQYF
TRBJ2-6 . TRBV10-3 . TGTGCCATCCGAGACAGCGACAACGTCCTGACTTTC CAIRDSDNVLTF
TRBJ2-7 . TRBV5-1 . TGCGCCAGCAGCTTGGACGGCGGCACGGGGGAGCAGTACTTC CASSLDGGTGEQYF
TRBJ2-1 . TRBV15 . TGTGCCACCAGCAAGGTTTGGAATGAGCAGTTCTTC CATSKVWNEQFF
TRBJ1-2 . TRBV20-1 TRBD1 TGCAGTGCTAGATATGGACAGGGGCTTGTTGGCTACACCTTC CSARYGQGLVGYTF
TRBJ2-7 many TRBV6-5 TRBD1 TGTGCCAGCATCAGGGACAGGACCCGCCACGAGCAGTACTTC CASIRDRTRHEQYF
TRBJ1-2 . TRBV27 . TGTGCCAGCAGTCGCGACAGTTACTATGGCTACACCTTC CASSRDSYYGYTF
TRBJ2-3 . TRBV7-9 . TGTGCCAGCAGCTCCGGGGACTTTTACCTTGGCAAAGATACGCAGTATTTT CASSSGDFYLGKDTQYF
TRBJ2-1 . TRBV9 . TGTGCCAGCAGCGCCCGGACCCCGGGCTCCTACAATGAGCAGTTCTTC CASSARTPGSYNEQFF
TRBJ2-1 . TRBV20-1 TRBD2 TGCAGTGCTAGGAGCGAAATTTCGCTAGCGGGACCAGATGAGCAGTTCTTC CSARSEISLAGPDEQFF
TRBJ1-2 few TRBV4-3 . TGCGCCAGCAGCCAAGCGGGAAACTATGGCTACACCTTC CASSQAGNYGYTF
TRBJ2-1 . TRBV6-6 TRBD1 TGTGCCAGCAGTTCCGGACAGGGGGCTACCAATGAGCAGTTCTTC CASSSGQGATNEQFF
TRBJ2-7 few TRBV7-9 . TGTGCCAGCAGCTTAAGCACAGGGACCTACGAGCAGTACTTC CASSLSTGTYEQYF
TRBJ2-2 . TRBV7-6 TRBD2 TGTGCCAGCAGGGAGCTAGCGGGGGCCACCGGGGAGCTGTTTTTT CASRELAGATGELFF
TRBJ2-7 few TRBV4-1 . TGCGCCAGCAGCCAAAATGATCCAGGGCACGAGCAGTACTTC CASSQNDPGHEQYF
TRBJ1-6 few TRBV2 . TGTGCCAGCAGTGAAGGGCAGGGGTCGGGATCACCCCTCCACTTT CASSEGQGSGSPLHF
TRBJ1-5 . TRBV30 TRBD1 TGTGCCTGGAGTAGACGACAGGGGTCTCAGCCCCAGCATTTT CAWSRRQGSQPQHF
TRBJ1-6 . TRBV7-9 . TGTGCCAGCCAGAGGACGGAAAATTCACCCCTCCACTTT CASQRTENSPLHF
TRBJ2-7 . TRBV4-2 . TGTGCCAGCAGCCAAGATAACCAAGTAGTCTACGAGCAGTACTTC CASSQDNQVVYEQYF
TRBJ2-7 . TRBV21-1 . TGTGCCAGCAGTAAGCTAGCGGGAGGGTACGAGCAGTACTTC CASSKLAGGYEQYF
TRBJ1-2 many TRBV6-2/TRBV6-3 . TGTGCCAGCAGTTACGACGGGTCGGGAGGCTACACCTTC CASSYDGSGGYTF
TRBJ1-2 many TRBV7-3 . TGTGCCAGCAGCCAAGAGGCGCACTCCCCGGAGGGTGGCTACACCTTC CASSQEAHSPEGGYTF
TRBJ2-3 few TRBV10-3 . TGTGCCATCAGTGAGCTAAGAGGGGCGAGCACAGATACGCAGTATTTT CAISELRGASTDTQYF
TRBJ2-7 few TRBV20-1 TRBD1 TGCAGTGCTACGGGCGACCGGGACAGAAGATCATTCTCCTACGAGCAGTACTTC CSATGDRDRRSFSYEQYF
TRBJ1-5 few TRBV20-1 TRBD1 TGCAGTGCTAGACTCGACAGGGGCAATCAGCCCCAGCATTTT CSARLDRGNQPQHF
TRBJ1-2 few TRBV7-9 . TGTGCCAGCAGCTTAGGCCAGGGGAGGACCTATGGCTACACCTTC CASSLGQGRTYGYTF
TRBJ1-1 few TRBV20-1 . TGCAGTGCTAGAGGATCACCCGGGACCCGCGAAGCTTTCTTT CSARGSPGTREAFF
TRBJ2-1 few TRBV5-1 . TGCGCCAGCAGCCCCTCGGCGGGAATTAATGAGCAGTTCTTC CASSPSAGINEQFF